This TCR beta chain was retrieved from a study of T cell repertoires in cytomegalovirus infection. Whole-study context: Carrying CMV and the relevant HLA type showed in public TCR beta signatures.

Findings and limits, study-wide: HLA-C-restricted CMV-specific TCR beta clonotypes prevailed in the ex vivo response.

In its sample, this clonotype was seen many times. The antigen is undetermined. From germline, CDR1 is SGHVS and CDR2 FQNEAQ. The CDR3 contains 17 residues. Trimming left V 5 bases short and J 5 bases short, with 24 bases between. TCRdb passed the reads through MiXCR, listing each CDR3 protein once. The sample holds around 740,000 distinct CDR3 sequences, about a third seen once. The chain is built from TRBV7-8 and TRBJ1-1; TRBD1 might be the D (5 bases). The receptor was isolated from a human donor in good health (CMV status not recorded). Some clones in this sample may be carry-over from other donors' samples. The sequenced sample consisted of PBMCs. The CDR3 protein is CASSPYEGLLGPTEAFF. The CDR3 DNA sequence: TGTGCCAGCAGCCCCTACGAGGGGTTACTAGGGCCGACTGAAGCTTTCTTT. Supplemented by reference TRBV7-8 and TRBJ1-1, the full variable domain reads GAGVSQSPRYKVAKRGQDVALRCDPISGHVSLFWYQQALGQGPEFLTYFQNEAQLDKSGLPSDRFFAERPEGSVSTLKIQRTQQEDSAVYLCASSPYEGLLGPTEAFFGQGTRLTVV.